The following is a T cell receptor (beta chain) sequence with its context. This record belongs to a study of regulatory T cells in long-lasting Graves disease. Time point specified: newly diagnosed GD, antithyroid drugs for less than 3 months. Extracted RNA from PBMCs served as the source of the TCR library. Through Arm-PCR of CDR3 regions and iRepertoire HTBI primers, TCR beta libraries were built. TCRdb processed the multiplex PCR reads anew with MiXCR; each CDR3 protein has one entry. The sample lists 680,000 or so distinct CDR3 sequences; less than 20% were seen once. Germline CDR1 and CDR2: SGDLS and YYNGEE. This CDR3 is built from 16 residues. Trimming removed 6 bases from V and 4 bases from J, with 20 bases in between. A further study also used this sample, focusing on T cells in Graves' hyperthyroidism and ophthalmopathy.

The sequences come from peripheral blood mononuclear cells (PBMCs), collected at new diagnosis, from a patient treated with antithyroid drugs. The receptor was derived from a young woman with Graves disease. The V gene is TRBV9, the J gene TRBJ2-1; D ambiguous. Here the CDR3 DNA reads TGTGCCAGCACCCCCTTGCTGGGAATCGGATACAATGAGCAGTTCTTC. This encodes CASTPLLGIGYNEQFF. The entire variable domain, with the rest obtained from reference TRBV9 and TRBJ2-1, is as follows: DSGVTQTPKHLITATGQRVTLRCSPRSGDLSVYWYQQSLDQGLQFLIQYYNGEERAKGNILERFSAQQFPDLHSELNLSSLELGDSALYFCASTPLLGIGYNEQFFGPGTRLTVL.